This is a list of T cell receptor beta chains from one sample in a study of patients and donors after allogeneic stem cell transplantation. TCRdb recomputed calls from the RT-PCR reads with MiXCR, one row per CDR3 protein. Altogether about 410,000 distinct CDR3 sequences are present, 16% being singletons, with the ten largest covering less than 8%. Sequenced: blood, either unsorted or a sorted T cell fraction (not recorded which). Receptors were obtained from a human donor who was either an allogeneic HSCT recipient or a stem cell or donor lymphocyte infusion donor (not recorded which). It is not recorded whose cells these are; they may come from a transplant donor. The CDR3 runs from the conserved cysteine through the conserved F or W. Each record gives: V gene, CDR3 protein.

v_gene: TRBV6-1
CDR3aa: CASRAGQGIEQYF

v_gene: TRBV6-5
CDR3aa: CASSVVPVTQYF

v_gene: TRBV20-1
CDR3aa: CSARRRASNQPQHF

v_gene: TRBV27
CDR3aa: CASSLLGVPTEAFF

v_gene: TRBV7-9
CDR3aa: CASSPRQGTGELFF

v_gene: TRBV20-1
CDR3aa: CSARISGGPYTDTQYF

v_gene: TRBV7-8
CDR3aa: CASSPSEWAGLINYNEQFF

v_gene: TRBV20-1
CDR3aa: CSARQVNSGNTIYF

v_gene: TRBV2
CDR3aa: CASSGLQTQYF

v_gene: TRBV12-3/TRBV12-4
CDR3aa: CASSLTWGSGYF

v_gene: TRBV4-2
CDR3aa: CANSQEGPEAFF

v_gene: TRBV12-3/TRBV12-4
CDR3aa: CASSLATVSTEAFF

v_gene: TRBV6-1
CDR3aa: CASSPILGTPTLGYTF

v_gene: TRBV5-6
CDR3aa: CASSPRQGNEKLFF

v_gene: TRBV7-2
CDR3aa: CASSYGQAIYEQYF

v_gene: TRBV2
CDR3aa: CASSEADRGYQYF

v_gene: TRBV5-1
CDR3aa: CASSFGLAGVDTGELFF

v_gene: TRBV7-2
CDR3aa: CAARGDISSGANVLTF

v_gene: TRBV20-1
CDR3aa: CSARLTSGAPLYNEQFF

v_gene: TRBV7-2
CDR3aa: CASSPNLAGGPTDTQYF

v_gene: TRBV25-1
CDR3aa: CASSDGGSWDEQYF

v_gene: TRBV20-1
CDR3aa: CSASRTGTSGYGYTF

v_gene: TRBV24-1
CDR3aa: CATMRGGNTEAFF

v_gene: TRBV4-3
CDR3aa: CASSQHSQGDTEAFF

v_gene: TRBV5-1
CDR3aa: CASSLSGAPDTQYF

v_gene: TRBV7-6
CDR3aa: CASSTTGITEAFF

v_gene: TRBV6-1
CDR3aa: CASSLGTTPAEQYF

v_gene: TRBV25-1
CDR3aa: CASSLSKGAGGKYNEQFF

v_gene: TRBV5-1
CDR3aa: CASSLNPTGNTEAFF